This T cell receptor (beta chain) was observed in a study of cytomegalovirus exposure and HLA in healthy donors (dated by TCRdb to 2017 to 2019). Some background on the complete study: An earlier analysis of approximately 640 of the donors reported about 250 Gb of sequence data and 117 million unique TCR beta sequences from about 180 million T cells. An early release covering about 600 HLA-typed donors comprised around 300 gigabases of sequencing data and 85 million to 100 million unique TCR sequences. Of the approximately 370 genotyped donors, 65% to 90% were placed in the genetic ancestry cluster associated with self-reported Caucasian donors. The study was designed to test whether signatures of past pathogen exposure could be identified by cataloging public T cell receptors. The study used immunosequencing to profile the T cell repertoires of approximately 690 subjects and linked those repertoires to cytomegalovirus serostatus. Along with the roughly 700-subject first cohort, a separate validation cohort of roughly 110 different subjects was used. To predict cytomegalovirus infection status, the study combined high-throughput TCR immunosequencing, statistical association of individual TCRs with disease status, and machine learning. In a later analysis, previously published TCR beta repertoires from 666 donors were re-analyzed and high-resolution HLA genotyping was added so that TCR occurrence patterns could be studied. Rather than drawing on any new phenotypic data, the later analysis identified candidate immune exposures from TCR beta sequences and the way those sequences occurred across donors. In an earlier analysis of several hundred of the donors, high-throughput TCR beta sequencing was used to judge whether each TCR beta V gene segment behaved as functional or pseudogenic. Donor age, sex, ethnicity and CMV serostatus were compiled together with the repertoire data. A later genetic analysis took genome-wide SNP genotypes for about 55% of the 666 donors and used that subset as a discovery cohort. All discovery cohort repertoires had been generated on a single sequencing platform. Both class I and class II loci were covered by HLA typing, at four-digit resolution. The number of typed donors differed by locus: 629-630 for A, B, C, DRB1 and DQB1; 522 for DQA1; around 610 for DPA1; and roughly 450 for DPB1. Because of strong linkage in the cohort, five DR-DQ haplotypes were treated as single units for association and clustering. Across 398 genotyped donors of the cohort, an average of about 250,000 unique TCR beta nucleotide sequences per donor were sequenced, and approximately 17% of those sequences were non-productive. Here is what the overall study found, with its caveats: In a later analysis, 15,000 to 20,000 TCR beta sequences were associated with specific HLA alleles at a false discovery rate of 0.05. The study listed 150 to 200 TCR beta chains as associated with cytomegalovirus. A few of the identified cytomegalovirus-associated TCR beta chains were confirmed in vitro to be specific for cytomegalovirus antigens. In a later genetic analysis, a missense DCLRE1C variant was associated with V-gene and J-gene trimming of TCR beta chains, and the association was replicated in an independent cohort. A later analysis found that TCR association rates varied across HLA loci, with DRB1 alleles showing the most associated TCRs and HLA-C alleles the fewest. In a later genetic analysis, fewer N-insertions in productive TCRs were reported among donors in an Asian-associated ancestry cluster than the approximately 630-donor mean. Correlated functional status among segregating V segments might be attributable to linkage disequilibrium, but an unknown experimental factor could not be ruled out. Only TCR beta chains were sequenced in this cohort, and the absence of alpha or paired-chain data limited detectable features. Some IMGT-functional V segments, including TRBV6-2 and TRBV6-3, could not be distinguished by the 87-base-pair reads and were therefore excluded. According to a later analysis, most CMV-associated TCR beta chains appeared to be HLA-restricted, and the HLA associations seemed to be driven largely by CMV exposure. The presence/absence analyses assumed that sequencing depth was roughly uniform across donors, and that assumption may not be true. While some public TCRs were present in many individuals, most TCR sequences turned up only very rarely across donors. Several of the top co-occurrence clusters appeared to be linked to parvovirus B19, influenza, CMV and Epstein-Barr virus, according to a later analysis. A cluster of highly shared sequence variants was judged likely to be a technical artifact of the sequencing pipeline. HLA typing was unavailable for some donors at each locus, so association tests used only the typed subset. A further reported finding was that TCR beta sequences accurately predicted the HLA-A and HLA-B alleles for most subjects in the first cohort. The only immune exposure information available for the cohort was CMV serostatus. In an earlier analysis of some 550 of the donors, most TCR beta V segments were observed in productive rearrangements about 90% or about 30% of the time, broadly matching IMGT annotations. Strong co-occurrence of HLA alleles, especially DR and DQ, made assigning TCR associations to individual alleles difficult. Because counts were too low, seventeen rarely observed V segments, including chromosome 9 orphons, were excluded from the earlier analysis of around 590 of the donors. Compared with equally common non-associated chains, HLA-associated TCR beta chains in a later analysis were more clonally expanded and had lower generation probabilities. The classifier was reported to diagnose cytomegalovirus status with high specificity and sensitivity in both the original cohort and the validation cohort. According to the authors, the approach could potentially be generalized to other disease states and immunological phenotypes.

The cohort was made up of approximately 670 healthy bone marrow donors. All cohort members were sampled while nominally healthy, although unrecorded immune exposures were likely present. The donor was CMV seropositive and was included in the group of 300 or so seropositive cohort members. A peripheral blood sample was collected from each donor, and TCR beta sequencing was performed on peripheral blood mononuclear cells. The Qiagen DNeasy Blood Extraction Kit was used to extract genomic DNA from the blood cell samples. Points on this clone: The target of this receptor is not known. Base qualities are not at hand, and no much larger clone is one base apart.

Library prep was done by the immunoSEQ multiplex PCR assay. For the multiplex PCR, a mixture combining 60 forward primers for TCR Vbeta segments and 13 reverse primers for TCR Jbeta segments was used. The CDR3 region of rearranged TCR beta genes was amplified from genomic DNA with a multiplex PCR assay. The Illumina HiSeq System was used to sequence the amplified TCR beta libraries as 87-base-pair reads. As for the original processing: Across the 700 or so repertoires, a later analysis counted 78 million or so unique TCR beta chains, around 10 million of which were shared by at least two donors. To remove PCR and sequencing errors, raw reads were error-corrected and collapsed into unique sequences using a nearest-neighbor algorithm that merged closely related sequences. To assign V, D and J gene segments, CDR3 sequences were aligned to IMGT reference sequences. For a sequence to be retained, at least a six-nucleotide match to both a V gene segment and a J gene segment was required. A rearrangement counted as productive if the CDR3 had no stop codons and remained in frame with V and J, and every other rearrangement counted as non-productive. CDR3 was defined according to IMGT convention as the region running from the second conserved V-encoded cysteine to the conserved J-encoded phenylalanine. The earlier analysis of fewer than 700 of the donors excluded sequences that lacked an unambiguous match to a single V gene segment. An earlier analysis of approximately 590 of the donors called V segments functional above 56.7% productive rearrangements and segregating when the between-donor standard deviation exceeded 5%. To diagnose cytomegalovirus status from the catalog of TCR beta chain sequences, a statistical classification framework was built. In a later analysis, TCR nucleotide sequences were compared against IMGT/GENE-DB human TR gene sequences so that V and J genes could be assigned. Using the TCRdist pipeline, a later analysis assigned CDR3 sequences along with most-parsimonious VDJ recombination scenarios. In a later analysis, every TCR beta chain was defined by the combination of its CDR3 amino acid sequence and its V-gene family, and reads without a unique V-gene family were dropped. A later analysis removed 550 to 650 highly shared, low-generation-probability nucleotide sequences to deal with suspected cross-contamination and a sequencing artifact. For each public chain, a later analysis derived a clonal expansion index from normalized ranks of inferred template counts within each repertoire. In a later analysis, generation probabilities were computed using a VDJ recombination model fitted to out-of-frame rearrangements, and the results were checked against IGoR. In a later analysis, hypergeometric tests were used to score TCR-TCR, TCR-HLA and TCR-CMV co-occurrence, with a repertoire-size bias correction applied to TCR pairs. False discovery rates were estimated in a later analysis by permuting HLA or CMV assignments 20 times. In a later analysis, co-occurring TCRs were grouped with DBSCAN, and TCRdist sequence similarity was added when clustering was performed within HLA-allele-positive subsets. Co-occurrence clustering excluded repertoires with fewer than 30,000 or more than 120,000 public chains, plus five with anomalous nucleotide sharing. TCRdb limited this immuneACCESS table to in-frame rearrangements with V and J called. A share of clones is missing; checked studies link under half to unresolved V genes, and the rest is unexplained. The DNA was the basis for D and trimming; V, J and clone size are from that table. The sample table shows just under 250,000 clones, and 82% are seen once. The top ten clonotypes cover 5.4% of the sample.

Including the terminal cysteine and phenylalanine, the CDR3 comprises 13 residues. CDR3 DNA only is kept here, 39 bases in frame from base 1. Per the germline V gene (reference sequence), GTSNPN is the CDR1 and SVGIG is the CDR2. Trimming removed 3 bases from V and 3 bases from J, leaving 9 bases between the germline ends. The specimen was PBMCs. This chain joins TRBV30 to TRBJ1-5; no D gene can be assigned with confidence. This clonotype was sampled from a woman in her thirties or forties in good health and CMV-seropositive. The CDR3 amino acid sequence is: CAWRVGFNQPQHF. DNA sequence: TGTGCCTGGAGAGTCGGTTTCAATCAGCCCCAGCATTTT.